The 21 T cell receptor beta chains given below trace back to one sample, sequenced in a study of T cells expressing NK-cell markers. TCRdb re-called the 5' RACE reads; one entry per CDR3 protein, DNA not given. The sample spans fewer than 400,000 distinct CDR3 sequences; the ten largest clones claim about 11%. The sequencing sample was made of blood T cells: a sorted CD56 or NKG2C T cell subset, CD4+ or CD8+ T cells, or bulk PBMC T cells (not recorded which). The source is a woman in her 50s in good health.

The CDR3: CASSQESYTGELFF. The chain couples TRBV14 to TRBJ2-2. Per germline, CDR1 SGHDN and CDR2 FVKESK. CDR3 size: 14 residues.

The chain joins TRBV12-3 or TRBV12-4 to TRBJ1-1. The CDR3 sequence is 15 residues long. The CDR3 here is CASSLSGSQNTEAFF.

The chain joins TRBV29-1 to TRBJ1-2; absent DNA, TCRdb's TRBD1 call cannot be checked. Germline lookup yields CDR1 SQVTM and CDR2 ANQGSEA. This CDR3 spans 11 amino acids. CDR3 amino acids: CSARDGHGYTF.

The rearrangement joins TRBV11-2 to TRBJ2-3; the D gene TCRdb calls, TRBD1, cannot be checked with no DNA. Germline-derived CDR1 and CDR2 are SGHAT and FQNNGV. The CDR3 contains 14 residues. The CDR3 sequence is CASSPGQNTDTQYF.

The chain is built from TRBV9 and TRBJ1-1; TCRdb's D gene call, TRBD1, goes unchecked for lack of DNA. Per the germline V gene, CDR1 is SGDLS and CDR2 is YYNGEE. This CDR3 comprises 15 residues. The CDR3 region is CASSQGTGKVAEAFF.

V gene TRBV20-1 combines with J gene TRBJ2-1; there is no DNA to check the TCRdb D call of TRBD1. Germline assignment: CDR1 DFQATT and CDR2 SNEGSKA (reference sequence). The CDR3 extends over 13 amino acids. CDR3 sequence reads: CSPGGGSYNEQFF.

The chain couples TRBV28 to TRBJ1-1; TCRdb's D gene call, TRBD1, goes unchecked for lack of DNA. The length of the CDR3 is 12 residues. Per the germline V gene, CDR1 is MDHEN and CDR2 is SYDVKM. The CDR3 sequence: CASSLFRDSFFF.

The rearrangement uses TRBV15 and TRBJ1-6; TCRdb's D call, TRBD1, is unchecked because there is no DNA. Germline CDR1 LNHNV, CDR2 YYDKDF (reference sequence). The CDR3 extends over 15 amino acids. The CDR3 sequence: CATSRNRGINSPLHF.

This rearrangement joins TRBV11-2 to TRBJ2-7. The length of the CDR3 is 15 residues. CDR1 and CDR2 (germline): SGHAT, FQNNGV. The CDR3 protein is CASSLAGWLTDEQYF.

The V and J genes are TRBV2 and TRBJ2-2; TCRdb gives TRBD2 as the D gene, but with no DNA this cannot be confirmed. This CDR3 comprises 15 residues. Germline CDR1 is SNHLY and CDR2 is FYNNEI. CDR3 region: CASSVTVAATGELFF.

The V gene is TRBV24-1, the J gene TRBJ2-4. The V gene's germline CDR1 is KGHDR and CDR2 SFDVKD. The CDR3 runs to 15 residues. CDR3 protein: CATSDSREAKNIQYF.

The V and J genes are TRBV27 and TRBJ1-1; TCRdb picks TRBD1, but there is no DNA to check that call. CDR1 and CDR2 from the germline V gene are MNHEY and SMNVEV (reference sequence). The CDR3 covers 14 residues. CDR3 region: CASSLAGVPTEAFF.

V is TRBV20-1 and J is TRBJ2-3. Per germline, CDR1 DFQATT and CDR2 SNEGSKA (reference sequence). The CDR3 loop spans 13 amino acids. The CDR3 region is CSARVGGKDTQYF.

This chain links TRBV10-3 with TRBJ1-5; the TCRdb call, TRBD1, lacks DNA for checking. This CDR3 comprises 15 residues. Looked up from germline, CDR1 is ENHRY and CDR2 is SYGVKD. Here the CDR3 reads CAIRETPTGSGPQHF.

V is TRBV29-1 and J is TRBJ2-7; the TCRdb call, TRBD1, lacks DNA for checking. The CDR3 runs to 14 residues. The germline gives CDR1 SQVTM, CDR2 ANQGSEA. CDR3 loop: CSARPEDRNYEQYF.

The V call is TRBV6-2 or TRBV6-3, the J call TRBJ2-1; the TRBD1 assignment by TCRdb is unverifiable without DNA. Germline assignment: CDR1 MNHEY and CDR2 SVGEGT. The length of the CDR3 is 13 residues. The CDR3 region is CASMGGPYNEQFF.

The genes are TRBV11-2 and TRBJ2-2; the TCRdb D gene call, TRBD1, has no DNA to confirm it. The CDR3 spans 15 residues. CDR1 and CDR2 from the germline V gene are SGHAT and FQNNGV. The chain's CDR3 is CASSPGLGGTGELFF.

The CDR3 sequence: CASSSRNSGDVKQFF. This sequence joins TRBV7-9 and TRBJ2-1; the TCRdb call, TRBD2, lacks DNA for checking. Germline CDR1 SEHNR, CDR2 FQNEAQ (reference sequence). The CDR3 covers 15 residues.

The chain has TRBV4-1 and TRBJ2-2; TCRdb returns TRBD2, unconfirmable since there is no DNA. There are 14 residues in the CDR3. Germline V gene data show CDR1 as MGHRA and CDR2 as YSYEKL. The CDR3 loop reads CASSLASGGGELFF.

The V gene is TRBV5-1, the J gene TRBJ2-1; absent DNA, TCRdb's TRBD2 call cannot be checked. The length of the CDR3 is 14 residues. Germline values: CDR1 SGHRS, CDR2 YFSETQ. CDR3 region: CASTPGPPRDEQFF.

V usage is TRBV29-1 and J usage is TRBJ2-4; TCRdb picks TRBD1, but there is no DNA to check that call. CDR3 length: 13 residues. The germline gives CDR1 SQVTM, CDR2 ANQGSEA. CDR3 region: CSVKIGQGNIQYF. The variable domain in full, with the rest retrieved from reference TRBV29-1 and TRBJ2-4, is SAVISQKPSRDICQRGTSLTIQCQVDSQVTMMFWYRQQPGQSLTLIATANQGSEATYESGFVIDKFPISRPNLTFSTLTVSNMSPEDSSIYLCSVKIGQGNIQYFGAGTRLSVL.